Listed below are T cell receptor beta chains from one sample, sequenced in a study of shared clonotypes between healthy human individuals. TCRdb's table, derived via immunoSEQ multiplex PCR, lists solely in-frame clones and lacks some. The repertoire includes more than 400,000 clones, 90% to 97% of them detected once, and about 0.064% sits in the top ten. The sequencing sample was made of naive CD4+ T cells sorted from blood. The receptors stem from a woman in her 30s in good health. CDR3s include the opening cysteine and the closing phenylalanine or tryptophan. D genes are given only for firm matches. For some rows the clone size is stated as once, few or many, or as a class when expanded; others skip it.

TRBV6-1	NA	TRBJ2-7	NA	CASSAHRAGFGYEQYF	TGTGCCAGCAGTGCCCACAGGGCCGGGTTCGGGTACGAGCAGTACTTC
TRBV28	TRBD1	TRBJ1-3	NA	CASSQGQGALGNTIYF	TGTGCCAGCAGTCAAGGACAGGGGGCACTAGGAAACACCATATATTTT
TRBV15	TRBD1	TRBJ1-1	NA	CATSRDRGRGTPEAFF	TGTGCCACCAGCAGAGATCGAGGCAGGGGGACCCCTGAAGCTTTCTTT
TRBV28	NA	TRBJ2-7	NA	CASRGAGRGSYEQYF	TGTGCCAGCCGCGGGGCGGGGCGGGGCTCCTACGAGCAGTACTTC
TRBV5-6	TRBD1	TRBJ1-4	NA	CASSSFRGPNEKLFF	TGTGCCAGCAGCAGCTTCAGGGGGCCTAATGAAAAACTGTTTTTT
TRBV10-3	NA	TRBJ1-3	NA	CAISDLGNTIYF	TGTGCCATCAGTGACCTTGGAAACACCATATATTTT
TRBV6-1	TRBD2	TRBJ2-7	once	CASRRGLAGGYEQYF	TGTGCCAGCAGACGAGGACTAGCGGGAGGGTACGAGCAGTACTTC
TRBV27	TRBD1	TRBJ1-1	NA	CASSPRTGIFMNTEAFF	TGTGCCAGCAGCCCCCGGACAGGCATATTCATGAACACTGAAGCTTTCTTT
TRBV2	TRBD2	TRBJ2-7	NA	CASGTSGYEQYF	TGTGCCAGCGGGACTAGCGGTTACGAGCAGTACTTC
TRBV27	TRBD1	TRBJ2-7	NA	CASLDRVDEQYF	TGTGCCAGCCTTGACAGGGTCGACGAGCAGTACTTC
TRBV15	TRBD1	TRBJ1-2	NA	CATSKGQGELRGYTF	TGTGCCACCAGTAAGGGACAGGGGGAATTGAGGGGCTACACCTTC
TRBV11-2	NA	TRBJ1-4	NA	CASSLGRRVGLDEKLFF	TGTGCCAGCAGCTTAGGCCGACGTGTAGGCCTGGACGAAAAACTGTTTTTT
TRBV9	NA	TRBJ2-1	NA	CASSVDGTAEQFF	TGTGCCAGCAGCGTAGATGGCACGGCTGAGCAGTTCTTC
TRBV7-2	NA	TRBJ2-5	NA	CASSLTRQQETQYF	TGTGCCAGCAGCCTAACTAGGCAGCAAGAGACCCAGTACTTC
TRBV4-1	NA	TRBJ1-2	NA	CASSQGQFNYGYTF	TGCGCCAGCAGCCAAGGGCAATTTAACTATGGCTACACCTTC
TRBV7-2	NA	TRBJ1-2	NA	CASSPSSYRQAYGYTF	TGTGCCAGCAGCCCTAGCTCTTACCGACAAGCCTATGGCTACACCTTC
TRBV7-8	NA	TRBJ2-7	NA	CASSLPWGRELQYF	TGTGCCAGCAGCTTACCGTGGGGCAGAGAGCTGCAGTACTTC
TRBV2	NA	TRBJ2-5	NA	CASSDETFSGTSARGQETQYF	TGTGCCAGCAGTGATGAAACATTTTCCGGGACTAGTGCCAGGGGGCAAGAGACCCAGTACTTC
TRBV5-1	NA	TRBJ2-2	NA	CASSAVTGELFF	TGCGCCAGCAGTGCCGTCACCGGGGAGCTGTTTTTT
TRBV28	NA	TRBJ1-2	NA	CASSFGGANYGYTF	TGTGCCAGCAGTTTCGGGGGGGCGAACTATGGCTACACCTTC
TRBV7-9	NA	TRBJ2-3	once	CASSQPIRRGGFTDTQYF	TGTGCCAGCAGCCAACCCATTCGGAGGGGAGGATTCACAGATACGCAGTATTTT
TRBV7-2	TRBD1	TRBJ1-2	NA	CASSLDRVSYGYTF	TGTGCCAGCAGCCTTGACAGGGTTAGCTATGGCTACACCTTC